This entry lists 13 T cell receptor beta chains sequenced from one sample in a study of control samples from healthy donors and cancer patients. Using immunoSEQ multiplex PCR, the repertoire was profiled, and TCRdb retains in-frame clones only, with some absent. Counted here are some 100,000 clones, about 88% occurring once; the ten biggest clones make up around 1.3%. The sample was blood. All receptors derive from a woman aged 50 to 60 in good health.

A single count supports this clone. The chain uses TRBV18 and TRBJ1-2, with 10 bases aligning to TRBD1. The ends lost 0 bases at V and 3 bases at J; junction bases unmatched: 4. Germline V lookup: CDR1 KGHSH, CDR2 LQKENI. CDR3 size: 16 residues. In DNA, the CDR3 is TGTGCCAGCTCACCACCGGGGACAGGGGTCCACTATGGCTACACCTTC. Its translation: CASSPPGTGVHYGYTF. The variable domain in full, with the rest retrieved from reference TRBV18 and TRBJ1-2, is NAGVMQNPRHLVRRRGQEARLRCSPMKGHSHVYWYRQLPEEGLKFMVYLQKENIIDESGMPKERFSAEFPKEGPSILRIQQVVRGDSAAYFCASSPPGTGVHYGYTFGSGTRLTVV.

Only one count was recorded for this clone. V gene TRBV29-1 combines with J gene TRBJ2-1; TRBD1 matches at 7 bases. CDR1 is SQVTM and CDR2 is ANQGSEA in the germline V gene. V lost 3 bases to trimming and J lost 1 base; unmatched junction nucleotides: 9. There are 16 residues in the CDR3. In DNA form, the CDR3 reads TGCAGCGTTGATTCAGGACAGGTGCGGTCCTACAATGAGCAGTTCTTC. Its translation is CSVDSGQVRSYNEQFF.

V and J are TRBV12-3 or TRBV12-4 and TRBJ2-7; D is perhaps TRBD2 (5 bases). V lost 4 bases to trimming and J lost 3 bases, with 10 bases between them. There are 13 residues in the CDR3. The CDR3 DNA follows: TGTGCCAGCAGTTCCCCGGGGAACTACGAGCAGTACTTC. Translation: CASSSPGNYEQYF.

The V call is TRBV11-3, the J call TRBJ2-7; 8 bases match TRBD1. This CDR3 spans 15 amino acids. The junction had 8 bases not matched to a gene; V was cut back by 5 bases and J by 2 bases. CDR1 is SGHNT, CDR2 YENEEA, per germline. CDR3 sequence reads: CASSGDGTGTYEQYF. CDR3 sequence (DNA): TGTGCCAGCAGCGGGGATGGGACAGGAACCTACGAGCAGTACTTC.

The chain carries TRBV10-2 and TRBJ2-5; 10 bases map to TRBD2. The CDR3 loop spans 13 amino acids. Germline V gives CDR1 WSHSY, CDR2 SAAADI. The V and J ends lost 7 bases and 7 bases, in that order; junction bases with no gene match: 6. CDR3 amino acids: CASIGLAVGTQYF. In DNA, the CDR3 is TGCGCCAGCATAGGACTAGCGGTGGGGACCCAGTACTTC.

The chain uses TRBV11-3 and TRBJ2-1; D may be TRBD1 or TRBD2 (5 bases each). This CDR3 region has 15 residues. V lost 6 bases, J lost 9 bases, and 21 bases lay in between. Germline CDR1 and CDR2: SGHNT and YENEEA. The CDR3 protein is CASRRTGTLRGEQFF. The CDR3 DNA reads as TGTGCCAGCAGACGGACCGGGACCCTAAGAGGTGAGCAGTTCTTC.

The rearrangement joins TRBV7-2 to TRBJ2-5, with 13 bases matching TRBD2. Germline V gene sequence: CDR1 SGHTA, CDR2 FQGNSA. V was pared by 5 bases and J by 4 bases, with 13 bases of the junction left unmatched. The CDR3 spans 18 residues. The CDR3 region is CASSRLSTSGGARETQYF. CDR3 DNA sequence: TGTGCCAGCAGCCGCCTCAGTACTAGCGGGGGGGCCAGAGAGACCCAGTACTTC.

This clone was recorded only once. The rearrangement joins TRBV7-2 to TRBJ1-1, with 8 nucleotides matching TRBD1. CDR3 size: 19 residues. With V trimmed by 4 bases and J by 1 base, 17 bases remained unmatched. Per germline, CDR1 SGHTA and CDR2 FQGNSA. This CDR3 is CASSSTQGAGWVGNTEAFF. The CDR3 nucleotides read TGTGCCAGCAGCTCTACCCAGGGGGCAGGGTGGGTAGGGAACACTGAAGCTTTCTTT.

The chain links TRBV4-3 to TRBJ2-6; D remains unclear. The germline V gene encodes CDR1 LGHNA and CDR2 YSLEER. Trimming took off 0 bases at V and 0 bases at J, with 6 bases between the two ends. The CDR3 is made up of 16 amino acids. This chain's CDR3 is CASSQESSSGANVLTF. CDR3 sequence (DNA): TGCGCCAGCAGCCAAGAGAGCTCCTCTGGGGCCAACGTCCTGACTTTC.

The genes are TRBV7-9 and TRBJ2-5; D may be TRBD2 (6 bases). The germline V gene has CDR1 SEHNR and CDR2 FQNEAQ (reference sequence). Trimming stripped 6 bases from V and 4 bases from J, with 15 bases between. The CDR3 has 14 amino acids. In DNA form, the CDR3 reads TGTGCCAGCAGAGGGCAGGGAGGAACAGAGACCCAGTACTTC. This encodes CASRGQGGTETQYF.

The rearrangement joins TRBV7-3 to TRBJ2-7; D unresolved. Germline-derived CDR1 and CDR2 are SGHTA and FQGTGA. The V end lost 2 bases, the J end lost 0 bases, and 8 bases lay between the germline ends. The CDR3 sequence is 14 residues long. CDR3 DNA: TGTGCCAGCAGCTTAGACACCGGCTCCTACGAGCAGTACTTC. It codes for CASSLDTGSYEQYF.

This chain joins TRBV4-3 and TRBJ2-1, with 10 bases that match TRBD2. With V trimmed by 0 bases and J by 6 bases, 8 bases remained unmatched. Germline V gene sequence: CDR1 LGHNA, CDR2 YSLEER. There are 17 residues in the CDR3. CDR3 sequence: CASSQDRLAGVPNEQFF. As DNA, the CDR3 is TGCGCCAGCAGCCAAGACCGCCTAGCGGGAGTCCCCAATGAGCAGTTCTTC.

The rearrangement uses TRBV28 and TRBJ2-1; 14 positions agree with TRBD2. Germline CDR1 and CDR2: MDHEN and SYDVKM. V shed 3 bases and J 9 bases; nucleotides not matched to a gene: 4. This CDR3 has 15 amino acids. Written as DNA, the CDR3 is TGTGCCAGCAGTTTCCGTGGACTAGCGGGGGGTGAGCAGTTCTTC. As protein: CASSFRGLAGGEQFF. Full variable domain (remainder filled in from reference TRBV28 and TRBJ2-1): DVKVTQSSRYLVKRTGEKVFLECVQDMDHENMFWYRQDPGLGLRLIYFSYDVKMKEKGDIPEGYSVSREKKERFSLILESASTNQTSMYLCASSFRGLAGGEQFFGPGTRLTVL.